This T cell receptor beta chain came from a study of blood T cell repertoires in COVID-19. For the study at large: T cells, B-cell-depleted T cells, or PBMCs provided the cDNA or gDNA that served as material.

This CDR3 has 13 residues. With 9 bases removed from V and 5 bases from J, the gap between germline ends came to 16 bases. Germline V gives CDR1 MNHNY, CDR2 SVGAGI (reference sequence). Original methodology: Nucleated cell number was recorded as an estimate derived from reference gene primer amplification. Repertoires were generated with immunoSEQ multiplex PCR, while TCRdb's copy carries only in-frame clones and drops some. That table gives V, J and clone size, and the DNA gave D and trimming. The data contain fewer than 65,000 clones, around 80% of them seen just once; the ten biggest clones take up over 9%.

The J gene is TRBJ1-1, the V gene TRBV6-6; TRBD1 might be the D (5 bases). The TCR sequence derives from a human donor in a cohort sampled during active COVID-19. The specimen was peripheral blood. The CDR3 region is CASVGQGKTEAFF. As DNA, the CDR3 is TGTGCCAGTGTGGGGCAGGGAAAAACTGAAGCTTTCTTT.